The 8 T cell receptor beta chains given below trace back to one sample, sequenced in a study of metastatic and nonmetastatic thyroid tumors. Via MiXCR, TCRdb re-called the PCR reads. The sample lists around 30,000 clones, more than 20% occurring once. Patients were all untreated before their thyroid surgery. The source material was blood. All receptors derive from a female donor with papillary thyroid cancer or a benign thyroid nodule (not recorded which). Some clones in this sample may be carry-over from other donors' samples.

By sample fraction, this clone is medium-sized. The genes are TRBV10-1 and TRBJ2-7; 8 bases match TRBD2. The germline CDR1 and CDR2 sequences are WNHNN and SYGVQD (reference sequence). V shed 5 bases, J shed 6 bases, and the junction held 9 bases outside the gene matches. The CDR3 runs 14 residues. The CDR3 nucleotides are TGCGCCAGCAGTCCCTGGACTAGCAGGGGCGAGCAGTACTTC. Protein sequence: CASSPWTSRGEQYF.

There are many counts of this clone. The chain uses TRBV24-1 and TRBJ2-1; D not resolved. V was trimmed by 6 bases and J by 5 bases, leaving 13 bases between them. The CDR3 spans 14 residues. CDR1 and CDR2 from the germline V gene are KGHDR and SFDVKD. CDR3 sequence reads: CATSKTSIHNEQFF. CDR3 sequence (DNA): TGTGCCACCAGTAAGACTTCCATTCACAATGAGCAGTTCTTC.

This clone has a handful of counts. The V gene is TRBV10-3, the J gene TRBJ1-5, with D possibly being TRBD1 (6 bases). Germline V gives CDR1 ENHRY, CDR2 SYGVKD. This CDR3 is 15 amino acids long. V gave up 3 bases and J gave up 7 bases, with 16 bases separating them. The CDR3 DNA is TGTGCCATCAGTGACTACAGGGTATTGGGCCAGCCCCAGCATTTT. Amino acid sequence: CAISDYRVLGQPQHF.

In the case of this clone: A much more abundant neighbour one base away suggests this may be a read error. This chain links TRBV9 with TRBJ2-5; 7 nucleotides line up with TRBD2. The junction had 7 bases not matched to a gene; V was cut back by 0 bases and J by 5 bases. The length of the CDR3 is 15 residues. The germline V gene has CDR1 SGDLS and CDR2 YYNGEE. This CDR3 reads CASSVATGGSETQYF. In DNA, the CDR3 is TGTGCCAGCAGCGTAGCTACTGGCGGGAGTGAGACCCAGTACTTC.

Sample share makes this clone medium-sized. The chain joins TRBV10-1 to TRBJ2-7; TRBD1 matches 8 bases. J gave up 3 bases and V 3 bases, and 1 base lay outside the gene matches. The germline gives CDR1 WNHNN, CDR2 SYGVQD (reference sequence). This CDR3 has 13 amino acids. The DNA of the CDR3 is TGCGCCAGCAGTGAAACAGGGGGCTACGAGCAGTACTTC. Translated, it gives CASSETGGYEQYF.

Within the sample, this clone is medium-sized. The genes are TRBV30 and TRBJ1-1; 7 nucleotides match TRBD1. Trimming removed 4 bases from V and 7 bases from J; junction bases left unmatched: 3. Germline V gives CDR1 GTSNPN, CDR2 SVGIG (reference sequence). CDR3 size: 11 residues. CDR3 sequence: CAWTQGNEAFF. DNA of the CDR3: TGTGCCTGGACACAGGGGAATGAAGCTTTCTTT. The full variable domain, in which reference TRBV30 and TRBJ1-1 provide the parts outside the CDR3, is SQTIHQWPATLVQPVGSPLSLECTVEGTSNPNLYWYRQAAGRGLQLLFYSVGIGQISSEVPQNLSASRPQDRQFILSSKKLLLSDSGFYLCAWTQGNEAFFGQGTRLTVV.

This clone counts as medium-sized. The rearrangement uses TRBV7-2 and TRBJ2-1; D not certain. Trimming removed 4 bases at V and 8 bases at J, with 6 bases between. Germline values: CDR1 SGHTA, CDR2 FQGNSA. The CDR3 is made up of 11 amino acids. DNA of the CDR3: TGTGCCAGCAGCTACATAGATGAGCAGTTCTTC. Residues: CASSYIDEQFF.

The chain uses TRBV28 and TRBJ2-2; D is uncertain. The V end was cut by 2 bases, the J end by 3 bases, with 7 bases between. CDR3 length: 14 amino acids. Germline values: CDR1 MDHEN, CDR2 SYDVKM. For the CDR3, the DNA is TGTGCCAGCAGTTTAGGCCGAGACACCGGGGAGCTGTTTTTT. This codes for CASSLGRDTGELFF.